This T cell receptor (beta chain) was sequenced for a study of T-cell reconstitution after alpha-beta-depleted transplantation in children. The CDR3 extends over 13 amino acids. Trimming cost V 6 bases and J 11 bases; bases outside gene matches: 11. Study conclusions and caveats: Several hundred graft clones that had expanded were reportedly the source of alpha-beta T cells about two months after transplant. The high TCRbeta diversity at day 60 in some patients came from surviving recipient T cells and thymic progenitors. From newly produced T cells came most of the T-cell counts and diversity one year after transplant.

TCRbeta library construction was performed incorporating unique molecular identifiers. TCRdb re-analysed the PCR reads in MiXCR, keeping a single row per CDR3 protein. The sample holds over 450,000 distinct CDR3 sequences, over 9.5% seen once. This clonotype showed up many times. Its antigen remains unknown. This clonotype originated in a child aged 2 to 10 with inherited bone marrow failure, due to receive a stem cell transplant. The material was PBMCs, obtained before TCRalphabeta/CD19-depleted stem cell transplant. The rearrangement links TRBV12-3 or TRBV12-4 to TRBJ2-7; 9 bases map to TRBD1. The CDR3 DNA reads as TGTGCCAGCAGCCCAGACCCACAGGGGGCAAAGTACTTC. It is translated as CASSPDPQGAKYF.